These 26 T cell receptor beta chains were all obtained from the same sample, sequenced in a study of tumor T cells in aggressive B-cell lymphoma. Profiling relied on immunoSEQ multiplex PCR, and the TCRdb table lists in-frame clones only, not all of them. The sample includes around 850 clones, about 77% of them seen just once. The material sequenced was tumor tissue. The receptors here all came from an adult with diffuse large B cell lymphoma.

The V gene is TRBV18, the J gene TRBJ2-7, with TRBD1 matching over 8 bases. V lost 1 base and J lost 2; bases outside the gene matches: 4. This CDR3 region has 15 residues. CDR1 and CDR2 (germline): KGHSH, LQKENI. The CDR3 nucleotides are TGTGCCAGCTCACCACGCTTGGGACAGGCCTACGAGCAGTACTTC. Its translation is CASSPRLGQAYEQYF.

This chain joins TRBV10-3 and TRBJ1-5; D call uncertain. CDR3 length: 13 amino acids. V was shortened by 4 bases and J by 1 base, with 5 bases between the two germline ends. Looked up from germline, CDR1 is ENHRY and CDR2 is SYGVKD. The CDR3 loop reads CAISVASNQPQHF. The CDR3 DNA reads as TGTGCCATCAGTGTTGCGAGCAATCAGCCCCAGCATTTT.

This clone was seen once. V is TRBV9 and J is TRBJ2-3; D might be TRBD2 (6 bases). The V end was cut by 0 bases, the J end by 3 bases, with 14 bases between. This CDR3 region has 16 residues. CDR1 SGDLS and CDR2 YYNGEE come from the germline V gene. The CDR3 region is CASSVGGGAGTDTQYF. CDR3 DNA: TGTGCCAGCAGCGTAGGAGGTGGGGCGGGAACAGATACGCAGTATTTT.

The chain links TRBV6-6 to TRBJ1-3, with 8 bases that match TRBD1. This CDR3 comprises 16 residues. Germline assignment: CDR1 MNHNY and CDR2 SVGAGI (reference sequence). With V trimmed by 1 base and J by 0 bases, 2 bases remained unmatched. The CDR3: CASSYWTGSSGNTIYF. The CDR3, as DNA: TGTGCCAGCAGTTACTGGACAGGGAGCTCTGGAAACACCATATATTTT.

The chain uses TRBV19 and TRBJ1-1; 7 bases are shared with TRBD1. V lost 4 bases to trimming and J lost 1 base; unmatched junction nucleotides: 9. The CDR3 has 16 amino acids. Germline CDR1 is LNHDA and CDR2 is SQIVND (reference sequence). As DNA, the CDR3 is TGTGCCAGTAGTAAGACGGGACAGTACGGGAACACTGAAGCTTTCTTT. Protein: CASSKTGQYGNTEAFF.

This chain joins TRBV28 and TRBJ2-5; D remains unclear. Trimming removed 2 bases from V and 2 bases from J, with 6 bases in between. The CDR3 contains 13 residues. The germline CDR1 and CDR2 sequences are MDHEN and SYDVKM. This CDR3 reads CASSLTQQETQYF. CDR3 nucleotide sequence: TGTGCCAGCAGTTTAACACAGCAAGAGACCCAGTACTTC.

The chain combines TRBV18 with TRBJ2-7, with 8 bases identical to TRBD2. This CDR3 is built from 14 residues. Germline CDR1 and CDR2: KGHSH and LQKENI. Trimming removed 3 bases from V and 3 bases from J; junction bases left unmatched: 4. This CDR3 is CASSPGLEGYEQYF. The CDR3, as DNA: TGTGCCAGCTCACCGGGACTAGAGGGCTACGAGCAGTACTTC. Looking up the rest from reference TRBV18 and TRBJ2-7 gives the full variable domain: NAGVMQNPRHLVRRRGQEARLRCSPMKGHSHVYWYRQLPEEGLKFMVYLQKENIIDESGMPKERFSAEFPKEGPSILRIQQVVRGDSAAYFCASSPGLEGYEQYFGPGTRLTVT.

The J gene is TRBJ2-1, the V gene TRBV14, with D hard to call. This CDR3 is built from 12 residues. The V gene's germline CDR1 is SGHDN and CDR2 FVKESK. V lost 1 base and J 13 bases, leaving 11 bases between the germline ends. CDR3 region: CASSQALVFQFF. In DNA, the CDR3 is TGTGCCAGCAGCCAAGCCCTAGTTTTTCAGTTCTTC.

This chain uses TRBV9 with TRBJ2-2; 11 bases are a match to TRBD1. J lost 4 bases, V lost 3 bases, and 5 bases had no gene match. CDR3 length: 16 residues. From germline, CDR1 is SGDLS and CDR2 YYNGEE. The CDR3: CASSGRTGGVTGELFF. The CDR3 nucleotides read TGTGCCAGCAGCGGGCGGACAGGGGGCGTCACCGGGGAGCTGTTTTTT.

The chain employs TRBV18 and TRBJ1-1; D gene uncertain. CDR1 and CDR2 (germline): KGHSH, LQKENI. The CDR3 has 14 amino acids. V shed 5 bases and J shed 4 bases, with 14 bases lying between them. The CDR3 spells CASSADGGRTEAFF. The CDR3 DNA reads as TGTGCCAGCTCAGCGGACGGAGGACGCACTGAAGCTTTCTTT.

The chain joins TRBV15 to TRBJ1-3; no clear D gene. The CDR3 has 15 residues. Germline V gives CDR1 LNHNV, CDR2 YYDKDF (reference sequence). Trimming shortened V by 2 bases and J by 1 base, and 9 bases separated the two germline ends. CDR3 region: CATSRPSGSGNTIYF. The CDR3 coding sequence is TGTGCCACCAGCAGACCGAGCGGGTCTGGAAACACCATATATTTT.

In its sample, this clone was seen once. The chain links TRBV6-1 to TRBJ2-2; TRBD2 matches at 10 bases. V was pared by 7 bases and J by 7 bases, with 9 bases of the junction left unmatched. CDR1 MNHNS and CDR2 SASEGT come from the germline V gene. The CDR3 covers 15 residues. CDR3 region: CASIRVLAGVGELFF. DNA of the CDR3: TGTGCCAGCATAAGGGTGCTAGCGGGAGTCGGGGAGCTGTTTTTT.

The CDR3 reads CASSFGKAGFLPSNQPQHF. The CDR3 bases are TGTGCCAGCAGCTTTGGGAAGGCAGGGTTCCTTCCTAGCAATCAGCCCCAGCATTTT. The chain is built from TRBV12-1 and TRBJ1-5; no check of the table's D call, TRBD1, against the DNA was made. TRBV12-1 is a documented pseudogene. This CDR3 has 19 amino acids.

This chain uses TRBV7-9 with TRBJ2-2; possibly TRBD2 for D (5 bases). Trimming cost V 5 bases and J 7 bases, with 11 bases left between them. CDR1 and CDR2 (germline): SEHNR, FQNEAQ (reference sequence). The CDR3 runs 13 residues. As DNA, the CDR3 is TGTGCCAGCAGCGCCCGGACTTTCGGGGAGCTGTTTTTT. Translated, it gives CASSARTFGELFF. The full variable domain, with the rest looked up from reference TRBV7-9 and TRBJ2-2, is DTGVSQNPRHKITKRGQNVTFRCDPISEHNRLYWYRQTLGQGPEFLTYFQNEAQLEKSRLLSDRFSAERPKGSFSTLEIQRTEQGDSAMYLCASSARTFGELFFGEGSRLTVL.

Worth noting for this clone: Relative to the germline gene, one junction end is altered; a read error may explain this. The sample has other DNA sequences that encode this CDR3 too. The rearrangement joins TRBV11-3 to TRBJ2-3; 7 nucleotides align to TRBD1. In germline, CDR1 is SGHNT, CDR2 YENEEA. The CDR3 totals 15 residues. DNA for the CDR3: TGTGCCAGCAGCCCTCGACAGGGTGCAACAGATACGCAATATTTT. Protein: CASSPRQGATDTQYF.

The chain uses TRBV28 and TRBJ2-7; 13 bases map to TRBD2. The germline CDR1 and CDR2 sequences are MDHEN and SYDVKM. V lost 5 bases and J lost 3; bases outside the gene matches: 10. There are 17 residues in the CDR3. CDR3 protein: CASSTGTSGTSYYEQYF. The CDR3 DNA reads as TGTGCCAGCAGTACCGGGACTAGCGGGACCTCTTACTACGAGCAGTACTTC.

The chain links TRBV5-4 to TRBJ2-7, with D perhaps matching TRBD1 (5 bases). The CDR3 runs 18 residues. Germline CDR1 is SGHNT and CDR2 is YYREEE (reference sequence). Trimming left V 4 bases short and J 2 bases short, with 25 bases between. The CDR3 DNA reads TGTGCCAGCAGCAGCAGACCACAGGTTTCCCTCAAGGCCTACGAGCAGTACTTC. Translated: CASSSRPQVSLKAYEQYF.

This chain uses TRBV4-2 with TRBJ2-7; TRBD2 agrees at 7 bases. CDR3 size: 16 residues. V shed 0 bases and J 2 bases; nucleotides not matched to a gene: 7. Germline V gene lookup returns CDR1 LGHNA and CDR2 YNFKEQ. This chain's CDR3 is CASSQDGTSAPYEQYF. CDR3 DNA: TGTGCCAGCAGCCAAGATGGAACTAGCGCTCCCTACGAGCAGTACTTC.

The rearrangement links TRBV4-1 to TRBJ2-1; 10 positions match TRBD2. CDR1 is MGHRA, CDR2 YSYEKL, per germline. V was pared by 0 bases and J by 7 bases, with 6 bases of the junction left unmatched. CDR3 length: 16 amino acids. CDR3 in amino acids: CASSQDQGGLANEQFF. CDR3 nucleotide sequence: TGCGCCAGCAGCCAAGATCAAGGGGGACTAGCGAATGAGCAGTTCTTC.

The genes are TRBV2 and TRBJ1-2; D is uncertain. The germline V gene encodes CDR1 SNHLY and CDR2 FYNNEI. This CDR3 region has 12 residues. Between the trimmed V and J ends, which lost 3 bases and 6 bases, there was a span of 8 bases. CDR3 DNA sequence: TGTGCCAGCAGTGAGGGCCGGAATGGCTACACCTTC. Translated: CASSEGRNGYTF.

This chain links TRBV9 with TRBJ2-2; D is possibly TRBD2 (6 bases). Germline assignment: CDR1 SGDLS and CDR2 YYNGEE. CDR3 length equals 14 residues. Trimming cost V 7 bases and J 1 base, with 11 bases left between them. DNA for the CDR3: TGTGCCAGCGGGCGGGACCTGAACACCGGGGAGCTGTTTTTT. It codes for CASGRDLNTGELFF.

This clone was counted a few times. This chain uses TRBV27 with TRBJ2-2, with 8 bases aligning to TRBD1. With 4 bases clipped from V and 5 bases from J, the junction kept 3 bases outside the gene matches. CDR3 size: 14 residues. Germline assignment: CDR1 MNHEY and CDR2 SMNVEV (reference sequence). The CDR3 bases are TGTGCCAGCAGTTGGACAGGGACTACCGGGGAGCTGTTTTTT. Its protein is CASSWTGTTGELFF.

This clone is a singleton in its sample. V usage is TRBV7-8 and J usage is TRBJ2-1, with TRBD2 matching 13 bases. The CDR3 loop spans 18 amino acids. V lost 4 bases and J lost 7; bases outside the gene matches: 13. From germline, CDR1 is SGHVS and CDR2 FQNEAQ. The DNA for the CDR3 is TGTGCCAGCAGCTATATACCTCCGGGACTAGCGGGAAGGAATGAGCAGTTCTTC. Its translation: CASSYIPPGLAGRNEQFF.

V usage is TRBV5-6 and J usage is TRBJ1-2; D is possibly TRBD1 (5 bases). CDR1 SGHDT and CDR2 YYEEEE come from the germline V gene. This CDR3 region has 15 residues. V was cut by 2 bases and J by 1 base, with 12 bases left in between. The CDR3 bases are TGTGCCAGCAGCTTCTGGACAAGCAATAACTATGGCTACACCTTC. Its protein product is CASSFWTSNNYGYTF.

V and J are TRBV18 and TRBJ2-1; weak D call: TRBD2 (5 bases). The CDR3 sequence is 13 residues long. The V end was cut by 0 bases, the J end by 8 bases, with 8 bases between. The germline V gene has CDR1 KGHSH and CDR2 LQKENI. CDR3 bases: TGTGCCAGCTCACCACCGGTCGGGGATGAGCAGTTCTTC. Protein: CASSPPVGDEQFF.

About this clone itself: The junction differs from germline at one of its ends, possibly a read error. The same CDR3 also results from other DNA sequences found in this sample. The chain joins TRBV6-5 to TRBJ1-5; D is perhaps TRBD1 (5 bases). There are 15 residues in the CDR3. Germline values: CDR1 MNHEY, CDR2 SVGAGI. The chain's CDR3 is CASSLVPGGAQPQHF. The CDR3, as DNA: TGTGCCAGCAGCCTGGTCCCGGGGGGTGCTCAGCCACAGCATTTT.